Listed here are 19 T cell receptor beta chains from one sample, sequenced in a study of identical twins. TCRdb re-derived calls from the 5' RACE reads in MiXCR, one entry per CDR3 protein. In the table there are 650,000 to 750,000 distinct CDR3 sequences, 21% of which are singletons. The sample was also linked to a second study, of T cells expressing NK-cell markers.

The sequenced sample was PBMCs. The source is a woman between 18 and 30 years old in good health.

This chain links TRBV7-9 with TRBJ2-5; 8 bases are a match to TRBD2. The CDR3 has 16 amino acids. The junction had 5 bases not matched to a gene; V was cut back by 2 bases and J by 0 bases. Germline values: CDR1 SEHNR, CDR2 FQNEAQ (reference sequence). This CDR3 reads CASSLRPSGYQETQYF. The CDR3 DNA sequence: TGTGCCAGCAGCTTAAGGCCTAGCGGGTACCAAGAGACCCAGTACTTC.

The V call is TRBV3-1, the J call TRBJ1-3, with D possibly matching TRBD1 (5 bases). CDR3 length: 15 amino acids. Germline CDR1 LGHDT, CDR2 YNNKEL (reference sequence). The germline V and J ends were trimmed by 1 base and 1 base, with 8 bases remaining between them. This CDR3 reads CASSQVGGSGNTIYF. As DNA, the CDR3 is TGTGCCAGCAGCCAAGTTGGGGGTTCTGGAAACACCATATATTTT.

In the case of this clonotype: This may be a read error, as it is one base from a much larger clone. The chain uses TRBV15 and TRBJ1-5; no clear D gene. In germline, CDR1 is LNHNV, CDR2 YYDKDF (reference sequence). The CDR3 extends over 15 amino acids. Trimming took 1 base from V and 2 from J, leaving 9 bases between them. The CDR3 spells CATSRGVAGNQPQHF. The CDR3 nucleotides are TGTGCCACCAGCAGAGGGGTGGCAGGCAATCAGCCCCAGCATTTT.

This clonotype was picked up a small number of times. This chain connects TRBV12-3 or TRBV12-4 to TRBJ2-7, with D perhaps TRBD2 (6 bases). The CDR3 has 17 residues. With 3 bases removed from V and 0 bases from J, the gap between germline ends came to 18 bases. The CDR3 protein is CASSLGQGLSRSYEQYF. The CDR3, as DNA: TGTGCCAGCAGTTTGGGGCAGGGACTTTCCCGCTCCTACGAGCAGTACTTC.

This clonotype was counted a few times. This rearrangement joins TRBV12-3 or TRBV12-4 to TRBJ2-7; the D is unclear. This CDR3 comprises 14 residues. V gave up 3 bases and J gave up 0 bases, with 9 bases separating them. The CDR3 nucleotides are TGTGCCAGCAGTTTTCCGGGCAACTCCTACGAGCAGTACTTC. This gives the protein CASSFPGNSYEQYF.

This clonotype has at least ten counts. The chain carries TRBV6-5 and TRBJ1-1; D remains ambiguous. The CDR3 consists of 13 residues. V was trimmed by 2 bases and J by 1 base, leaving 5 bases between them. Germline-derived CDR1 and CDR2 are MNHEY and SVGAGI. CDR3 DNA: TGTGCCAGCAGTTACAGCCGGAACACTGAAGCTTTCTTT. Amino acid sequence: CASSYSRNTEAFF.

The V and J genes are TRBV12-3 or TRBV12-4 and TRBJ2-5; no clear D. V was shortened by 1 base and J by 3 bases, with 15 bases between the two germline ends. The CDR3 has 16 amino acids. As DNA, the CDR3 is TGTGCCAGCAGTTTAGAGTTAGGTGGCAGTGAAGAGACCCAGTACTTC. The encoded protein is CASSLELGGSEETQYF.

The chain is built from TRBV20-1 and TRBJ2-7; TRBD2 matches 10 bases. Germline values: CDR1 DFQATT, CDR2 SNEGSKA (reference sequence). This CDR3 contains 16 residues. V was clipped by 0 bases and J by 2 bases; unmatched bases: 7. The CDR3 region is CSARDSTSGTTYEQYF. CDR3 sequence (DNA): TGCAGTGCTAGAGACAGTACTAGCGGGACAACCTACGAGCAGTACTTC.

The rearrangement links TRBV27 to TRBJ2-7, with TRBD2 matching over 7 bases. J was trimmed by 0 bases and V by 5 bases; bases with no gene match: 10. CDR3 length: 16 residues. The germline V gene has CDR1 MNHEY and CDR2 SMNVEV (reference sequence). The CDR3 reads CASSPSSGRPSYEQYF. The CDR3, as DNA: TGTGCCAGCAGTCCCAGTAGCGGGCGGCCCTCCTACGAGCAGTACTTC.

This clonotype was recorded a few times. The chain has TRBV18 and TRBJ2-4; tentative D call: TRBD1 (6 bases). Trimming stripped 3 bases from V and 7 bases from J, with 10 bases between. Germline V CDR1 and CDR2: KGHSH, LQKENI. CDR3 length: 13 residues. The CDR3 loop is CASSPTGLNIQYF. In DNA form, the CDR3 reads TGTGCCAGCTCACCCACAGGGCTGAACATTCAGTACTTC.

This clonotype was seen a handful of times. The rearrangement joins TRBV11-2 to TRBJ2-7; tentative D call: TRBD1 (6 bases). The CDR3 is 16 residues long. Germline V CDR1 and CDR2: SGHAT, FQNNGV. V gave up 5 bases and J gave up 3 bases, with 20 bases separating them. CDR3 DNA: TGTGCCAGCAGCAAGACGGTAGGCAGGGGCAACTACGAGCAGTACTTC. Protein product: CASSKTVGRGNYEQYF.

In its sample, this clonotype was seen a few times. This chain links TRBV12-3 or TRBV12-4 with TRBJ2-5; 9 nucleotides line up with TRBD2. V dropped 5 bases and J dropped 1; count of bases not matched to a gene: 8. The CDR3 is 16 residues long. CDR3 bases: TGTGCCAGCAGTCCATCCTTGACTAGCGGCCAAGAGACCCAGTACTTC. Residues: CASSPSLTSGQETQYF.

In this sample, this clonotype turned up a few times. V is TRBV20-1 and J is TRBJ2-5, with D unclear. The ends were cut back, 5 bases at V and 5 bases at J, with 15 bases in the middle. Germline CDR1 and CDR2: DFQATT and SNEGSKA (reference sequence). CDR3 length equals 13 residues. CDR3 sequence (DNA): TGCAGTGCTCAGAGGACCGCTTCGGAGACCCAGTACTTC. It is translated as CSAQRTASETQYF.

This chain links TRBV18 with TRBJ2-5; weak D call: TRBD2 (5 bases). The germline CDR1 and CDR2 sequences are KGHSH and LQKENI. V was clipped by 1 base and J by 5 bases, with 11 bases between them. This CDR3 is 14 amino acids long. CDR3 amino acids: CASSPQGSGETQYF. In DNA form, the CDR3 reads TGTGCCAGCTCACCACAAGGGAGTGGTGAGACCCAGTACTTC. Drawing the rest from reference TRBV18 and TRBJ2-5, the complete variable domain is NAGVMQNPRHLVRRRGQEARLRCSPMKGHSHVYWYRQLPEEGLKFMVYLQKENIIDESGMPKERFSAEFPKEGPSILRIQQVVRGDSAAYFCASSPQGSGETQYFGPGTRLLVL.

The chain joins TRBV5-8 to TRBJ2-4; 9 positions agree with TRBD1. Germline trimming cut 4 bases from V and 6 bases from J; bases unmatched to any gene: 8. Germline V gene sequence: CDR1 SGHTS, CDR2 YDEGEE. The CDR3 covers 15 residues. The CDR3 DNA reads as TGTGCCAGCAGCGACGAACAGGGGGCACCAAACATTCAGTACTTC. This encodes CASSDEQGAPNIQYF. The full variable domain, its missing parts supplied by reference TRBV5-8 and TRBJ2-4, is EAGVTQSPTHLIKTRGQQATLRCSPISGHTSVYWYQQALGLGLQFLLWYDEGEERNRGNFPPRFSGRQFPNYSSELNVNALELEDSALYLCASSDEQGAPNIQYFGAGTRLSVL.

The rearrangement uses TRBV15 and TRBJ2-1; D is unclear. Germline CDR1 LNHNV, CDR2 YYDKDF (reference sequence). The length of the CDR3 is 12 residues. Deletions cut 3 bases from V and 7 bases from J, with 7 bases between. Here the CDR3 reads CATSSVRNEQFF. The DNA for the CDR3 is TGTGCCACCAGCAGTGTTAGAAATGAGCAGTTCTTC.

The CDR3 DNA reads as TGTGCCAGCAGCTTATTTACGGGAGGGACCTACGAGCAGTACTTC. It encodes CASSLFTGGTYEQYF. V and J are TRBV7-2 and TRBJ2-7; 8 nucleotides line up with TRBD2. With 2 bases clipped from V and 2 bases from J, the junction kept 5 bases outside the gene matches. The CDR3 runs to 15 residues. Germline CDR1 is SGHTA and CDR2 is FQGNSA.

V is TRBV6-1 and J is TRBJ1-5, with a tentative D call TRBD1 (6 bases). The ends were cut back, 6 bases at V and 7 bases at J, with 13 bases in the middle. The CDR3 is made up of 13 amino acids. In germline, CDR1 is MNHNS, CDR2 SASEGT. The CDR3 region is CASRAMRGQPQHF. The CDR3 nucleotides read TGTGCCAGCAGAGCGATGAGGGGGCAGCCCCAGCATTTT.

V is TRBV20-1 and J is TRBJ2-3, with D tentatively TRBD1 (6 bases). Trimming cost V 2 bases and J 4 bases, with 13 bases left between them. CDR3 size: 14 residues. Germline CDR1 and CDR2: DFQATT and SNEGSKA (reference sequence). The CDR3 region has the DNA TGCAGTGCTAGACTCCTTCAGGGGTCAGATACGCAGTATTTT. Its protein product is CSARLLQGSDTQYF.